This TCR beta chain emerged from a study of T cell repertoires in cytomegalovirus infection. Study-level information: Public TCR beta signature analysis indicated the presence of both CMV infection and matching HLA type.

Whole-study results and caveats: Summed frequency of shared TCR beta families picked out CMV carriers who also had the relevant HLA.

TCRdb ran MiXCR on the reads and lists one entry per CDR3 protein. The top ten clones hold 20% to 25% of a sample with tens of thousands of distinct CDR3 sequences, 4% of them seen once. There are many counts of this clonotype. Its antigen is not identified. The specimen sequenced was PBMCs. The sequence was obtained from a human donor in good health (CMV status not recorded). Some clones in this sample may be carry-over from other donors' samples.

The DNA of the CDR3 is TGTGCCAGCAGCTTACCGGGACAGGGAATCGGCTCACCCCTCCACTTT. It specifies CASSLPGQGIGSPLHF. V is TRBV7-8 and J is TRBJ1-6; TRBD1 aligns across 9 bases. The CDR3 is 16 amino acids. Trimming cost V 2 bases and J 10 bases; bases outside gene matches: 9. CDR1 SGHVS and CDR2 FQNEAQ come from the germline V gene.